These 21 T cell receptor beta chains came from one sample sequenced in a study of cytomegalovirus exposure and HLA in healthy donors. Some clones are missing from TCRdb's copy, which holds only in-frame ones; the method was immunoSEQ multiplex PCR. The data contain 100,000 to 150,000 clones, 75% to 90% of them singletons. The sequenced sample was PBMCs. The receptors originated from a woman aged 18-29 years in good health and CMV-seronegative.

J is TRBJ2-7 and V is TRBV7-8, with 9 nucleotides matching TRBD1. V lost 5 bases, J lost 4 bases, and 9 bases stayed unmatched. There are 15 residues in the CDR3. CDR1 is SGHVS and CDR2 is FQNEAQ in the germline V gene. The CDR3 DNA is TGTGCCAGCAGCGGAGGGGGGACAGGGTTTTACGAGCAGTACTTC. This translates into CASSGGGTGFYEQYF.

This sequence joins TRBV27 and TRBJ2-5, with 10 bases matching TRBD2. V trimming: 0 bases; J trimming: 5 bases; junction bases outside the gene matches: 3. The CDR3 spans 15 residues. Germline V gives CDR1 MNHEY, CDR2 SMNVEV (reference sequence). CDR3 sequence reads: CASSLSLAGVETQYF. The CDR3 DNA is TGTGCCAGCAGTTTATCGCTAGCGGGAGTCGAGACCCAGTACTTC.

The chain combines TRBV5-6 with TRBJ1-5, with no clear D. Trimming stripped 2 bases from V and 7 bases from J, with 13 bases between. The CDR3 consists of 14 residues. Germline V gene lookup returns CDR1 SGHDT and CDR2 YYEEEE. The CDR3 loop is CASSFEGSGQPQHF. Written as DNA, the CDR3 is TGTGCCAGCAGCTTTGAAGGGTCGGGACAGCCCCAGCATTTT.

The genes are TRBV6-1 and TRBJ2-7; D not certain. The CDR3 length is 15 residues. The V gene lost 4 bases and the J gene lost 0 bases, with 13 bases spanning the gap. The germline V gene has CDR1 MNHNS and CDR2 SASEGT. The CDR3 loop reads CASSALPGTSYEQYF. DNA of the CDR3: TGTGCCAGCAGTGCGCTCCCAGGAACCTCCTACGAGCAGTACTTC.

This clone has just one count. The gene calls are TRBV27 and TRBJ2-7; D is possibly TRBD1 (5 bases). V dropped 4 bases and J dropped 1 base, with 11 bases sitting between them. CDR1 and CDR2 from the germline V gene are MNHEY and SMNVEV (reference sequence). CDR3 length: 14 amino acids. DNA for the CDR3: TGTGCCAGCAGTTACGAGCGACAGTCCTACGAGCAGTACTTC. It encodes CASSYERQSYEQYF.

This sequence joins TRBV7-9 and TRBJ1-1; no reliable D call. V was shortened by 5 bases and J by 2 bases, with 9 bases between the two germline ends. This CDR3 has 13 amino acids. Germline loops: CDR1 SEHNR, CDR2 FQNEAQ (reference sequence). The CDR3: CASSPGLNTEAFF. The DNA for the CDR3 is TGTGCCAGCAGCCCTGGACTTAACACTGAAGCTTTCTTT.

The sample holds one count of this clone. The CDR3: CASSLSLAGTGELFF. The CDR3 region has the DNA TGTGCCAGCAGTTTAAGTCTAGCGGGTACCGGGGAGCTGTTTTTT. The chain is built from TRBV28 and TRBJ2-2; 8 bases align to TRBD2. The CDR3 has 15 residues. V gave up 2 bases and J gave up 5 bases; unmatched junction bases: 4. The V gene's germline CDR1 is MDHEN and CDR2 SYDVKM.

The CDR3 here is CASSLIQGVSYEQYF. The CDR3 nucleotides read TGTGCCAGCAGTTTAATACAGGGGGTCTCCTACGAGCAGTACTTC. The V and J genes are TRBV28 and TRBJ2-7, with 8 bases identical to TRBD1. Per the germline V gene, CDR1 is MDHEN and CDR2 is SYDVKM. This CDR3 is 15 amino acids long. J was trimmed by 0 bases and V by 2 bases; bases with no gene match: 3.

This clone has a single count. J is TRBJ2-7 and V is TRBV4-1, with no clear D. From germline, CDR1 is MGHRA and CDR2 YSYEKL. This CDR3 contains 15 residues. The V gene lost 8 bases and the J gene lost 2 bases, with 19 bases spanning the gap. CDR3 amino acids: CASALGRRATYEQYF. CDR3 DNA: TGCGCCAGCGCTCTCGGAAGACGAGCGACCTACGAGCAGTACTTC.

The chain carries TRBV2 and TRBJ2-3; D not certain. CDR1 and CDR2 from the germline V gene are SNHLY and FYNNEI. The CDR3 runs to 11 residues. Trimming removed 4 bases at V and 5 bases at J, with 4 bases between. CDR3: CASSAGDTQYF. CDR3 in DNA: TGTGCCAGCAGTGCGGGAGATACGCAGTATTTT.

The J gene is TRBJ2-1, the V gene TRBV7-9; D not certain. Trimming stripped 5 bases from V and 6 bases from J, with 11 bases between. The CDR3 extends over 13 amino acids. From germline, CDR1 is SEHNR and CDR2 FQNEAQ (reference sequence). Here the CDR3 reads CASSRGGPNEQFF. The DNA for the CDR3 is TGTGCCAGCAGCCGTGGTGGCCCCAATGAGCAGTTCTTC. The whole variable domain, filled in from reference TRBV7-9 and TRBJ2-1, reads DTGVSQNPRHKITKRGQNVTFRCDPISEHNRLYWYRQTLGQGPEFLTYFQNEAQLEKSRLLSDRFSAERPKGSFSTLEIQRTEQGDSAMYLCASSRGGPNEQFFGPGTRLTVL.

This chain connects TRBV28 to TRBJ2-5; TRBD1 agrees at 9 bases. Unmatched junction bases numbered 8, after V lost 6 bases and J lost 3 bases. The CDR3 is 15 amino acids. Germline V gene data show CDR1 as MDHEN and CDR2 as SYDVKM. The CDR3 nucleotides are TGTGCCAGCAGGACCCAAGGGACAGGGAAAGAGACCCAGTACTTC. Encoded protein: CASRTQGTGKETQYF. Full variable domain (outside the CDR3, taken from reference TRBV28 and TRBJ2-5): DVKVTQSSRYLVKRTGEKVFLECVQDMDHENMFWYRQDPGLGLRLIYFSYDVKMKEKGDIPEGYSVSREKKERFSLILESASTNQTSMYLCASRTQGTGKETQYFGPGTRLLVL.

The chain combines TRBV29-1 with TRBJ2-7; no reliable D call. The length of the CDR3 is 12 residues. Trimming stripped 3 bases from V and 2 bases from J, with 8 bases between. Germline assignment: CDR1 SQVTM and CDR2 ANQGSEA. CDR3 DNA sequence: TGCAGCGTTGAGAGAGGAACCTACGAGCAGTACTTC. Translating it yields CSVERGTYEQYF.

This chain links TRBV7-9 with TRBJ2-5, with D maybe TRBD1 (6 bases). The CDR3 contains 13 residues. The V gene lost 5 bases and the J gene lost 5 bases, with 12 bases spanning the gap. Germline V CDR1 and CDR2: SEHNR, FQNEAQ (reference sequence). CDR3 region: CASSKGGGETQYF. Written as DNA, the CDR3 is TGTGCCAGCAGCAAAGGGGGTGGGGAGACCCAGTACTTC.

The rearrangement links TRBV21-1 to TRBJ2-1; TRBD1, the table's D call, was not compared with the DNA. TRBV21-1 is recorded as a pseudogene. This CDR3 comprises 14 residues. The CDR3 DNA follows: TGTGCCAGCAGCGGACGGACAGCCTACAATGAGCAGTTCTTC. This translates into CASSGRTAYNEQFF.

The gene calls are TRBV7-8 and TRBJ2-7; D perhaps matches TRBD2 (7 bases). Germline lookup yields CDR1 SGHVS and CDR2 FQNEAQ. The V end lost 0 bases, the J end lost 2 bases, and 26 bases lay between the germline ends. The CDR3 has 20 residues. The CDR3 bases are TGTGCCAGCAGCTTAGCGTCCGGCATGGGGGCGGGAGCGATTCCCTACGAGCAGTACTTC. This codes for CASSLASGMGAGAIPYEQYF.

The chain uses TRBV7-9 and TRBJ1-2; possible D gene TRBD1, 6 bases. The CDR3 has 15 residues. CDR1 and CDR2 (germline): SEHNR, FQNEAQ (reference sequence). Trimming pared 5 bases from V and 0 bases from J, leaving 13 bases between. CDR3 region: CASSIQGLANYGYTF. The DNA of the CDR3 is TGTGCCAGCAGCATACAGGGCCTGGCTAACTATGGCTACACCTTC.

The chain employs TRBV28 and TRBJ1-2; 10 nucleotides agree with TRBD1. Germline V gives CDR1 MDHEN, CDR2 SYDVKM. The CDR3 is 16 amino acids. Trimming removed 6 bases from V and 8 bases from J; junction bases left unmatched: 15. The CDR3 coding sequence is TGTGCCAGCAGCTCCAATTATCGAGACAGGGGGCCGGGCTACACCTTC. It specifies CASSSNYRDRGPGYTF.

This clone occurred a few times. The V and J genes are TRBV29-1 and TRBJ2-2; D is ambiguous. CDR1 and CDR2 from the germline V gene are SQVTM and ANQGSEA. This CDR3 spans 12 amino acids. V was clipped by 4 bases and J by 4 bases, with 7 bases between them. The CDR3 sequence: CSVGSFTGELFF. The CDR3, as DNA: TGCAGCGTTGGCAGTTTCACCGGGGAGCTGTTTTTT.

V usage is TRBV7-9 and J usage is TRBJ1-2; D not resolved. The germline V gene has CDR1 SEHNR and CDR2 FQNEAQ (reference sequence). Trimming shortened V by 2 bases and J by 5 bases, and 12 bases separated the two germline ends. The length of the CDR3 is 14 residues. CDR3 DNA: TGTGCCAGCAGCTTACGTGCGACATTATATGGCTACACCTTC. Translating gives CASSLRATLYGYTF. The full variable domain, completed using reference TRBV7-9 and TRBJ1-2, is DTGVSQNPRHKITKRGQNVTFRCDPISEHNRLYWYRQTLGQGPEFLTYFQNEAQLEKSRLLSDRFSAERPKGSFSTLEIQRTEQGDSAMYLCASSLRATLYGYTFGSGTRLTVV.

Comment on this clone: Other DNA variants within this sample encode the same CDR3. This rearrangement joins TRBV27 to TRBJ2-7; TRBD1 aligns across 7 bases. V lost 2 bases, J lost 4 bases, and 2 bases stayed unmatched. Per germline, CDR1 MNHEY and CDR2 SMNVEV (reference sequence). This CDR3 spans 13 amino acids. CDR3 protein: CASSLAGGYEQYF. CDR3 sequence (DNA): TGTGCCAGCAGTTTAGCAGGGGGATACGAGCAGTACTTC.